This T cell receptor beta chain is drawn from a study of control samples from healthy donors and cancer patients. TCRdb's copy holds only in-frame clones and misses some; the assay was immunoSEQ multiplex PCR. The sample has roughly 63,000 clones, 90% seen once. Specimen: PBMCs. This clonotype was sampled from a man in his 60s with colorectal cancer.

DNA for the CDR3: TGTGCCAGCCTCCTTGGGAATGAGCAGTTCTTC. Amino acid sequence: CASLLGNEQFF. The chain employs TRBV2 and TRBJ2-1; D gene ambiguous. The CDR3 has 11 residues. Trimming removed 8 bases at V and 7 bases at J, with 9 bases between. In germline, CDR1 is SNHLY, CDR2 FYNNEI.